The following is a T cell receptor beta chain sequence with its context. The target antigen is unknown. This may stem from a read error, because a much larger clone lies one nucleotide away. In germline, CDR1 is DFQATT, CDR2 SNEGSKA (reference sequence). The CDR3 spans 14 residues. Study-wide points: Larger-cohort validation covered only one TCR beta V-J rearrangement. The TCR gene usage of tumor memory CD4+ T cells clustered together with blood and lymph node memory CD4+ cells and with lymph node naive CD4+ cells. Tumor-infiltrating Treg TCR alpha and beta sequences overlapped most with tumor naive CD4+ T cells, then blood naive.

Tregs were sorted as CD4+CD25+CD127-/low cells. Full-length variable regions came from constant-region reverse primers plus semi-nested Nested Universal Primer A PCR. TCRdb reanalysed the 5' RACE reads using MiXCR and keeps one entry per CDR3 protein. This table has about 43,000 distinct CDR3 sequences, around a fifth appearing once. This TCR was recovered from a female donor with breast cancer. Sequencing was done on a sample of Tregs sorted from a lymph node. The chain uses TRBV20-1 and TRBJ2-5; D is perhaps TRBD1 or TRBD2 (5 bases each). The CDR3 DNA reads TGCGGTGCTCCCCCGGGACCCGTGAAAGAGACCCAGTACTTC. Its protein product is CGAPPGPVKETQYF.